A single T cell receptor (beta chain) is shown here with its context. The CDR3 runs 15 residues. The germline V gene encodes CDR1 MNHEY and CDR2 SVGAGI. V lost 2 bases and J lost 2, with 10 bases in between. The data belong to a study of cytotoxic CD8 clonotypes in ibrutinib-treated CLL. About the study: Response samples were drawn at a median of approximately 11 months of treatment, range 6 to 36.

The method was immunoSEQ multiplex PCR; TCRdb's version includes in-frame clones alone and lacks a portion of them. This table holds 25,000 or so clones, 62% found once. This receptor was identified in a human donor with chronic lymphocytic leukemia. The sequencing used PBMCs, collected before ibrutinib treatment. This chain links TRBV6-5 with TRBJ2-1; D is ambiguous. The CDR3: CASSYGSDPYNEQFF. The CDR3 DNA reads as TGTGCCAGCAGTTACGGCAGTGACCCCTACAATGAGCAGTTCTTC.